The 6 T cell receptor beta chains given below trace back to one sample, sequenced in a study of CD4+ T cells in melanoma (dated 2022 in TCRdb). Library construction relied on the immunoSEQ multiplex PCR assay. The table was pulled from immuneACCESS by TCRdb, which kept in-frame rearrangements only. Such tables lose some clones; where checked, under half of the loss comes from unresolved V genes, and the rest has no known cause. For this sample the table gives around 130,000 clones, of which about 93% were detected only once. The top ten clones comprise about 1.6% of the sample. These receptor sequences come from a human donor with melanoma.

V and J are TRBV9 and TRBJ2-1; possible D gene TRBD2, 7 bases. Germline assignment: CDR1 SGDLS and CDR2 YYNGEE. V was clipped by 3 bases and J by 4 bases, with 14 bases between them. CDR3 size: 15 residues. DNA of the CDR3: TGTGCCAGCAGCGACGGGGGGCCTTTATACAATGAGCAGTTCTTC. Its protein is CASSDGGPLYNEQFF. Filled out from reference TRBV9 and TRBJ2-1, the complete variable domain reads DSGVTQTPKHLITATGQRVTLRCSPRSGDLSVYWYQQSLDQGLQFLIQYYNGEERAKGNILERFSAQQFPDLHSELNLSSLELGDSALYFCASSDGGPLYNEQFFGPGTRLTVL.

V and J are TRBV15 and TRBJ1-2; D call uncertain. The CDR3 totals 14 residues. CDR1 and CDR2 from the germline V gene are LNHNV and YYDKDF (reference sequence). Trimming took off 2 bases at V and 0 bases at J, with 7 bases between the two ends. The chain's CDR3 is CATSRQATNYGYTF. The CDR3 nucleotides read TGTGCCACCAGCAGACAGGCGACTAACTATGGCTACACCTTC.

The gene calls are TRBV5-8 and TRBJ2-7; perhaps TRBD2 as D (5 bases). The CDR3 consists of 13 residues. V was clipped by 1 base and J by 1 base, with 6 bases between them. Germline V gene data show CDR1 as SGHTS and CDR2 as YDEGEE. CDR3 residues: CASSLRGSYEQYF. In nucleotides, the CDR3 is TGTGCCAGCAGCTTGAGAGGGTCCTACGAGCAGTACTTC.

Only a few counts were recorded for this clone. The chain uses TRBV9 and TRBJ1-6, with D unresolved. CDR1 SGDLS and CDR2 YYNGEE come from the germline V gene. The CDR3 contains 14 residues. V was pared by 6 bases and J by 2 bases, with 9 bases between. The CDR3 loop reads CASNPGTYNSPLHF. CDR3 nucleotides: TGTGCCAGCAACCCGGGGACCTATAATTCACCCCTCCACTTT.

The chain recombines TRBV7-9 with TRBJ2-1; no clear D. This CDR3 region has 12 residues. Germline lookup yields CDR1 SEHNR and CDR2 FQNEAQ (reference sequence). Trimming took 5 bases from V and 7 from J, leaving 9 bases between them. The CDR3 nucleotides are TGTGCCAGCAGCGCGACTCCTAATGAGCAGTTCTTC. Translating gives CASSATPNEQFF.

The chain has TRBV11-2 and TRBJ1-5; no firm D call. Germline lookup yields CDR1 SGHAT and CDR2 FQNNGV. V lost 3 bases, J lost 0 bases, and 6 bases lay in between. This CDR3 region has 14 residues. CDR3 residues: CASSLGYSNQPQHF. The CDR3 nucleotides read TGTGCCAGCAGCTTGGGTTATAGCAATCAGCCCCAGCATTTT.